The TCR beta chain under discussion was sequenced for a study of vaccination effects on CD4 cells after COVID-19. Before any sequencing was done, the ViraFEST assay used viral peptide pools to expand antigen-specific CD4+ T cells. CD4+ T cell isolation took place after less than 13 days of culture. Nobody among the vaccine recipients had prior SARS-CoV-2 infection (nucleocapsid antibodies were negative). PBMC were cultured at around 2 million per well with approximately 10 IU/ml IL-2 and 7.5 to 10 ug/ml peptides. Germline CDR1 is SGHAT and CDR2 is FQDESV (reference sequence). CDR3 length: 12 residues. The V end lost 6 bases, the J end lost 2 bases, and 6 bases lay between the germline ends. General study points: Infection- and vaccine-induced clones contracted markedly late after vaccination.

About this clone: Its antigen remains unknown.

Data came from immunoSEQ multiplex PCR; TCRdb stores just in-frame clones and leaves some out. The table has tens of thousands of clones, around 76% seen once. The sample consisted of CD4+ T cells from PBMCs cultured with HCoV-NL63 spike peptides, taken before COVID-19 vaccination. The rearrangement uses TRBV11-1 and TRBJ2-3; D call uncertain. The sequence came from a human donor who received a COVID-19 vaccine. The DNA for the CDR3 is TGTGCCAGCAGGAGCCTCACAGATACGCAGTATTTT. This sequence encodes CASRSLTDTQYF.